The source of this T cell receptor (beta chain) is a study of tumor and adjacent non-tumor tissue in lung cancer. RNA was extracted from bulk tissue without any cell sorting. Three rounds of nested PCR, following a modified ARM-PCR protocol, produced the TCRbeta library. TCRdb fed the multiplex PCR reads into MiXCR, producing one record per CDR3 protein. The data hold about 110,000 distinct CDR3 sequences, with 84% observed a single time. The CDR3 is made up of 13 amino acids. The germline V gene encodes CDR1 LGHNA and CDR2 YNFKEQ. The material sequenced was lung tumor tissue. This receptor was identified in an older man with non-small cell lung cancer. The chain combines TRBV4-2 with TRBJ1-1; D possibly corresponds to TRBD1 (6 bases). This chain's CDR3 is CTTNRTDFIEAFF. Written as DNA, the CDR3 is TGTACCACCAATCGGACAGATTTTATTGAAGCTTTCTTT.